This TCR beta chain emerged from a study of cytomegalovirus exposure and HLA in healthy donors. Per germline, CDR1 SGDLS and CDR2 YYNGEE. Trimming cost V 9 bases and J 0 bases, with 17 bases left between them. The CDR3 totals 15 residues. As concerns this clone: The antigen is unknown.

Study conclusions and caveats: Follow-up analysis later connected one missense variant in DCLRE1C with trimming of TCR beta V- and J-genes. The authors confirmed in vitro that a few CMV-associated chains were specific for CMV antigens.

The PCR was carried out with 60 Vbeta primers and 13 Jbeta primers. Using immunoSEQ multiplex PCR, the repertoire was profiled, and TCRdb retains in-frame clones only, with some absent. The data contain 150,000 to 200,000 clones, about 9% of them seen just once; the ten biggest clones take up roughly 1.4%. The TCR originated in a woman in her 30s in good health and CMV-seropositive. What was sequenced was PBMCs. The V gene is TRBV9, the J gene TRBJ2-3; D is possibly TRBD2 (6 bases). The DNA for the CDR3 is TGTGCCAACGATTCTAGCGTTTCTAGCACAGATACGCAGTATTTT. This translates into CANDSSVSSTDTQYF.